The text below deals with one T cell receptor (beta chain). This specimen belongs to a study of blood T cell repertoires in COVID-19. Study background: Samples came from the United States, Italy and Spain, spanning acute and convalescent COVID-19. Sources were T cells, B-cell-depleted T cells, or PBMCs; the material itself was cDNA or gDNA.

In the original analysis: Amplifying reference gene primers gave estimates of nucleated cell counts. The method was immunoSEQ multiplex PCR; TCRdb's version includes in-frame clones alone and lacks a portion of them. V, J and clone size are those of that table, while D and trimming were read from the DNA. The sample includes some 83,000 clones, over 75% of them seen just once. Germline CDR1 and CDR2: SEHNR and FQNEAQ (reference sequence). Trimming removed 3 bases from V and 6 bases from J; junction bases left unmatched: 9. CDR3 length: 16 amino acids. The clonotype was recovered from a man in his fifties or sixties with acute or convalescent COVID-19. The sample taken for sequencing was peripheral blood. J is TRBJ1-4 and V is TRBV7-9; 8 bases align to TRBD1. CDR3 sequence: CASSFPPTGEDEKLFF. Here the CDR3 DNA reads TGTGCCAGCAGCTTCCCCCCGACAGGGGAGGATGAAAAACTGTTTTTT. Looking up the rest from reference TRBV7-9 and TRBJ1-4 gives the full variable domain: DTGVSQNPRHKITKRGQNVTFRCDPISEHNRLYWYRQTLGQGPEFLTYFQNEAQLEKSRLLSDRFSAERPKGSFSTLEIQRTEQGDSAMYLCASSFPPTGEDEKLFFGSGTQLSVL.